This T cell receptor (beta chain) was identified during a study of human T cells and chemical hapten exposure. TCRdb fed the RACE reads into MiXCR, producing one record per CDR3 protein. The data hold some 77,000 distinct CDR3 sequences, with over 9% observed a single time. Time point here: patch test 1, 2 weeks after DPC sensitization. The treatment: therapeutic diphenylcyclopropenone sensitization with weekly scalp DPC. The sample holds many counts of this clonotype. Its antigen remains unknown. The germline gives CDR1 DFQATT, CDR2 SNEGSKA (reference sequence). The CDR3 is 14 residues long. Trimming removed 1 base from V and 3 bases from J, with 10 bases in between. Points from the study as a whole: The number of TCRs above 1 in 1000 frequency did not change after DPC sensitization.

The chain has TRBV20-1 and TRBJ1-5; maybe TRBD1 (6 bases). Material: whole blood, obtained in connection with sensitization to the hapten diphenylcyclopropenone (DPC). The clonotype originates from a woman between 50 and 59 years old with alopecia areata. Some clones in this sample may be carry-over from other donors' samples. The CDR3 DNA sequence: TGCAGTGCTAGAGCCTACAGGGTCAATCAGCCCCAGCATTTT. Amino acids: CSARAYRVNQPQHF.